The 21 T cell receptor beta chains below all came from one sample that was sequenced in a study of blood T cell repertoires in COVID-19. Profiling relied on immunoSEQ multiplex PCR, and the TCRdb table lists in-frame clones only, not all of them. The data show 150,000 to 200,000 clones, nearly 90% seen once. The source material was peripheral blood. The receptors come from a man in his 60s with active or convalescent COVID-19.

The V call is TRBV27, the J call TRBJ1-2; D is perhaps TRBD1 (5 bases). Per the germline V gene, CDR1 is MNHEY and CDR2 is SMNVEV (reference sequence). Deletions cut 2 bases from V and 4 bases from J, with 11 bases between. This CDR3 comprises 14 residues. This chain's CDR3 is CASSLGGGVYGYTF. The DNA of the CDR3 is TGTGCCAGCAGTTTAGGGGGGGGAGTCTATGGCTACACCTTC.

The CDR3 nucleotides read TGTGCCAGTAGTCCCTCGTTGCAGCCCCAGCATTTT. This encodes CASSPSLQPQHF. The rearrangement links TRBV19 to TRBJ1-5; D not resolved. Germline CDR1 and CDR2: LNHDA and SQIVND (reference sequence). V lost 5 bases, J lost 7 bases, and 9 bases lay in between. This CDR3 has 12 amino acids.

V is TRBV4-1 and J is TRBJ2-7; 7 positions match TRBD2. CDR3 size: 15 residues. V shed 5 bases, J shed 2 bases, and the junction held 9 bases outside the gene matches. In germline, CDR1 is MGHRA, CDR2 YSYEKL. The CDR3 protein is CASSVSAGDPYEQYF. In DNA, the CDR3 is TGCGCCAGCAGCGTATCGGCGGGGGACCCCTACGAGCAGTACTTC.

In its sample, this clone was seen many times. V and J are TRBV7-9 and TRBJ1-1, with D unresolved. V lost 5 bases to trimming and J lost 4 bases, with 11 bases between them. CDR1 is SEHNR, CDR2 FQNEAQ, per germline (reference sequence). This CDR3 region has 13 residues. CDR3 amino acids: CASSATVVTEAFF. The CDR3 DNA sequence: TGTGCCAGCAGCGCCACAGTTGTCACTGAAGCTTTCTTT. Variable domain in full (rest from reference TRBV7-9 and TRBJ1-1): DTGVSQNPRHKITKRGQNVTFRCDPISEHNRLYWYRQTLGQGPEFLTYFQNEAQLEKSRLLSDRFSAERPKGSFSTLEIQRTEQGDSAMYLCASSATVVTEAFFGQGTRLTVV.

This chain connects TRBV24-1 to TRBJ1-2; no clear D gene. In germline, CDR1 is KGHDR, CDR2 SFDVKD. V dropped 3 bases and J dropped 3 bases, with 7 bases sitting between them. The CDR3 has 13 residues. The DNA of the CDR3 is TGTGCCACCAGTGATGTAGCCTACTATGGCTACACCTTC. Translation gives CATSDVAYYGYTF.

CDR3 loop: CASSEQVNYGYTF. In nucleotides, the CDR3 is TGTGCCAGCAGCGAACAGGTTAACTATGGCTACACCTTC. This chain connects TRBV3-1 (or the pseudogene TRBV3-2) to TRBJ1-2, with D maybe TRBD1 (5 bases). V was cut by 5 bases and J by 1 base, with 8 bases left in between. From germline, CDR1 is LGHDT and CDR2 YNNKEL (reference sequence). The CDR3 is made up of 13 amino acids.

This chain's CDR3 is CASSFGGMNTEAFF. In nucleotides, the CDR3 is TGCGCCAGCAGCTTTGGGGGGATGAACACTGAAGCTTTCTTT. This chain links TRBV5-1 with TRBJ1-1, with D perhaps matching TRBD1 (5 bases). This CDR3 is built from 14 residues. V was shortened by 2 bases and J by 0 bases, with 8 bases between the two germline ends. Germline lookup yields CDR1 SGHRS and CDR2 YFSETQ.

This chain uses TRBV10-3 with TRBJ1-3, with D unresolved. Trimming cost V 6 bases and J 7 bases, with 19 bases left between them. The CDR3 is made up of 15 amino acids. In germline, CDR1 is ENHRY, CDR2 SYGVKD. This chain's CDR3 is CAISLDGGRRNTIYF. For the CDR3, the DNA is TGTGCCATCAGCCTGGACGGAGGGAGAAGGAACACCATATATTTT.

The rearrangement links TRBV30 to TRBJ1-3; no firm D call. The CDR3 is made up of 11 amino acids. Trimming removed 2 bases from V and 4 bases from J, with 3 bases in between. Germline V lookup: CDR1 GTSNPN, CDR2 SVGIG (reference sequence). The CDR3 protein is CAWSIGNTIYF. The CDR3 DNA follows: TGTGCCTGGAGTATAGGAAACACCATATATTTT.

The gene calls are TRBV28 and TRBJ1-4; D possibly corresponds to TRBD1 (5 bases). This CDR3 comprises 12 residues. Germline V CDR1 and CDR2: MDHEN, SYDVKM. V lost 6 bases and J 13 bases, leaving 15 bases between the germline ends. Here the CDR3 reads CASSWKGRALFF. For the CDR3, the DNA is TGTGCCAGCAGCTGGAAGGGGAGGGCACTGTTTTTT.

The chain employs TRBV29-1 and TRBJ2-7, with D perhaps matching TRBD1 (9 bases). Germline CDR1 SQVTM, CDR2 ANQGSEA. The CDR3 length is 14 residues. Trimming removed 7 bases from V and 6 bases from J, with 22 bases in between. In DNA, the CDR3 is TGCAGCGCACCGGGGGGGACAGGGAGTGGCGAGCAGTACTTC. This translates into CSAPGGTGSGEQYF.

Comment on this clone: This CDR3 is also generated by other DNA sequences in the sample. The gene calls are TRBV7-9 and TRBJ2-7, with TRBD2 matching 13 bases. The V segment lost 6 bases and the J segment 2 bases; nucleotides outside the gene matches: 10. CDR1 is SEHNR and CDR2 is FQNEAQ in the germline V gene (reference sequence). The CDR3 is made up of 17 amino acids. CDR3 nucleotide sequence: TGTGCCAGCAGTCCGAGACTAGCGGGGGGTTTCACCTACGAGCAGTACTTC. It translates to CASSPRLAGGFTYEQYF.

The chain has TRBV5-1 and TRBJ1-1, with D possibly TRBD1 on 5 matching bases. Germline V gene lookup returns CDR1 SGHRS and CDR2 YFSETQ. This CDR3 contains 14 residues. The V and J ends lost 7 bases and 5 bases respectively, with 18 bases between them. CDR3 in amino acids: CASSSDGGGTEAFF. The CDR3 DNA follows: TGCGCCAGCTCCTCGGACGGCGGGGGAACTGAAGCTTTCTTT.

This clone has a single count. The rearrangement links TRBV10-3 to TRBJ2-2; no definite D call. Trimming left V 8 bases short and J 4 bases short, with 11 bases between. Germline V gives CDR1 ENHRY, CDR2 SYGVKD. The CDR3 loop spans 13 amino acids. The CDR3 DNA sequence: TGTGCCATCTCTACGACAATCACCGGGGAGCTGTTTTTT. Translating it yields CAISTTITGELFF.

The J gene is TRBJ2-2, the V gene TRBV4-1; weak D call: TRBD2 (5 bases). The V end was cut by 3 bases, the J end by 0 bases, with 14 bases between. This CDR3 contains 17 residues. Germline CDR1 is MGHRA and CDR2 is YSYEKL. The CDR3 DNA is TGCGCCAGCAGCCATGCCCCGGGGTGCGCGAACACCGGGGAGCTGTTTTTT. Its translation: CASSHAPGCANTGELFF.

This clone was detected a few times. The chain couples TRBV7-3 to TRBJ2-7; 7 bases are shared with TRBD2. V shed 4 bases, J shed 1 base, and the junction held 4 bases outside the gene matches. Germline V gene lookup returns CDR1 SGHTA and CDR2 FQGTGA. CDR3 length equals 14 residues. DNA for the CDR3: TGTGCCAGCAGCTCTCCGGGGGGATCCTACGAGCAGTACTTC. Translation: CASSSPGGSYEQYF.

The V call is TRBV19, the J call TRBJ1-1; D is possibly TRBD1 (6 bases). V was shortened by 5 bases and J by 0 bases, with 13 bases between the two germline ends. CDR3 length equals 15 residues. The germline V gene has CDR1 LNHDA and CDR2 SQIVND (reference sequence). CDR3 coding DNA: TGTGCCAGTAGTCTACAGGGTTATATGAACACTGAAGCTTTCTTT. Translating gives CASSLQGYMNTEAFF.

The chain recombines TRBV10-2 with TRBJ2-3; TRBD1 is a possible D gene (5 bases). V was shortened by 7 bases and J by 1 base, with 15 bases between the two germline ends. This CDR3 has 15 residues. Germline lookup yields CDR1 WSHSY and CDR2 SAAADI. CDR3: CASTLPLTGTDTQYF. CDR3 coding DNA: TGCGCCAGCACTCTTCCCCTGACAGGCACAGATACGCAGTATTTT.

The chain employs TRBV7-3 and TRBJ2-7; 8 positions match TRBD1. There are 13 residues in the CDR3. With V trimmed by 5 bases and J by 5 bases, 5 bases remained unmatched. Germline-derived CDR1 and CDR2 are SGHTA and FQGTGA. The CDR3 region has the DNA TGTGCCAGCAGCCCAGGGGGCCCCAACGAGCAGTACTTC. This encodes CASSPGGPNEQYF.

The chain joins TRBV11-2 to TRBJ2-7; 10 bases agree with TRBD2. The junction had 14 bases not matched to a gene; V was cut back by 5 bases and J by 4 bases. Germline assignment: CDR1 SGHAT and CDR2 FQNNGV. This CDR3 comprises 17 residues. CDR3 in DNA: TGTGCCAGCAGCGGTAGTACTAGCGGGGCTCTCAGATACGAGCAGTACTTC. Protein: CASSGSTSGALRYEQYF.

V and J are TRBV21-1 and TRBJ2-7; the table names TRBD2, a call not compared with the DNA. TRBV21-1 is deemed a pseudogene. This CDR3 has 15 amino acids. The CDR3 spells CASSKMRGSSYEQYF. CDR3 nucleotide sequence: TGTGCCAGCAGCAAAATGCGGGGCAGCTCCTACGAGCAGTACTTC.